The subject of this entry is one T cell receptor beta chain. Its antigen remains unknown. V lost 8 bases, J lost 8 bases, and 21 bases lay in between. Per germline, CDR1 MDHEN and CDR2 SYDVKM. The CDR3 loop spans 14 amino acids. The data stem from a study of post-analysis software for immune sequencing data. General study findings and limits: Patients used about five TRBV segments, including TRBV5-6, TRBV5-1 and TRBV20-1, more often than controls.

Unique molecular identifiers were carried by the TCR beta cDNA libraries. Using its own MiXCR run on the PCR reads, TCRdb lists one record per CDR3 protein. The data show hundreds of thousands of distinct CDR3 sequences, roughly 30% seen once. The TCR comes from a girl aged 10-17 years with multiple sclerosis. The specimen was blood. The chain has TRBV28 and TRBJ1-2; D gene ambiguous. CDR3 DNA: TGTGCCAGCGGAACGGGCCTCATTGGTCAGGGCTACACCTTC. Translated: CASGTGLIGQGYTF.